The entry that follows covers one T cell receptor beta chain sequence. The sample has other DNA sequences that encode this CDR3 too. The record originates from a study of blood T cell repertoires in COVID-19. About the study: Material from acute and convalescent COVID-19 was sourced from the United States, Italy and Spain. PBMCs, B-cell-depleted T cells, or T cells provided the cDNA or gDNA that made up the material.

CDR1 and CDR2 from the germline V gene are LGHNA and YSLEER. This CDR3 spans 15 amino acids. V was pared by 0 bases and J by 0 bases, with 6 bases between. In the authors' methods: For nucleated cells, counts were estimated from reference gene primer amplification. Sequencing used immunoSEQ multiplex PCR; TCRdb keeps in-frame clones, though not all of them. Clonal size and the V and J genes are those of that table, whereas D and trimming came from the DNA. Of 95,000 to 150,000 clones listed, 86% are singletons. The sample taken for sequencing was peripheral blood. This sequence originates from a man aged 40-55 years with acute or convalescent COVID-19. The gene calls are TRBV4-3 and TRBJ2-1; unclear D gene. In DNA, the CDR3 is TGCGCCAGCAGCCAAGACCGGAGCTCCTACAATGAGCAGTTCTTC. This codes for CASSQDRSSYNEQFF.